Listed below are T cell receptor beta chains from one sample, sequenced in a study of cytotoxic CD8 clonotypes in ibrutinib-treated CLL. Assay: immunoSEQ multiplex PCR; the TCRdb copy retains only in-frame clones and omits some. The sample shows 30,000 or so clones, around 60% of them seen only once. The sequenced sample was PBMCs, obtained before ibrutinib treatment. Receptors originate from a human donor with chronic lymphocytic leukemia. Both conserved end residues are part of each CDR3. The order of the fields is CDR3 length, J gene, V gene, clone size, D gene, CDR3 protein, CDR3 DNA. D genes are given only for firm matches. Where a row states a size, it is once, few, many or the class of an expanded clone; other rows omit it.

>16|TRBJ2-3|TRBV7-9|-|TRBD2
CASSLGVAGDTDTQYF
TGTGCCAGCAGCTTAGGGGTAGCGGGGGACACAGATACGCAGTATTTT
>17|TRBJ1-6|TRBV27|-|-
CASSDIGSQGDNSPLHF
TGTGCCAGCAGTGATATAGGCTCACAAGGAGATAATTCACCCCTCCACTTT
>13|TRBJ2-7|TRBV29-1|few|TRBD1
CSVAGTGWYEQYF
TGCAGCGTTGCCGGGACAGGGTGGTACGAGCAGTACTTC
>15|TRBJ2-3|TRBV11-2|few|-
CASRPQGTNVDTQYF
TGTGCCAGCAGGCCACAGGGGACTAACGTGGATACGCAGTATTTT
>12|TRBJ1-1|TRBV6-6|-|TRBD1
CASRTGGTEAFF
TGTGCCAGCAGGACAGGGGGCACTGAAGCTTTCTTT
>16|TRBJ2-1|TRBV15|once|TRBD2
CATGTSGQQLYNEQFF
TGTGCCACCGGGACTAGCGGACAACAATTATACAATGAGCAGTTCTTC
>14|TRBJ1-2|TRBV7-2|-|TRBD1
CASSPGTGTYGYTF
TGTGCCAGCAGCCCCGGGACAGGGACCTATGGCTACACCTTC
>12|TRBJ2-3|TRBV5-1|-|-
CASSWAQETQYF
TGCGCCAGCAGCTGGGCACAGGAGACGCAGTATTTT
>14|TRBJ2-5|TRBV5-1|-|TRBD1
CASLGQGASETQYF
TGCGCCAGCCTGGGGCAGGGGGCGTCAGAGACCCAGTACTTC
>19|TRBJ2-7|TRBV14|-|-
CASSQEGRLRRGSSYEQYF
TGTGCCAGCAGCCAAGAGGGGAGGCTGAGGAGGGGGAGCTCCTACGAGCAGTACTTC
>16|TRBJ2-7|TRBV5-4|few|TRBD2
CASSLAGAGGSYEQYF
TGTGCCAGCAGCTTGGCCGGAGCGGGGGGCTCCTACGAGCAGTACTTC
>14|TRBJ1-1|TRBV6-1|-|TRBD1
CASRETGADTEAFF
TGTGCCAGCAGAGAGACAGGGGCTGACACTGAAGCTTTCTTT
>12|TRBJ2-7|TRBV29-1|-|-
CSVYGQGGEQYF
TGCAGCGTTTACGGGCAGGGTGGCGAGCAGTACTTC
>14|TRBJ2-7|TRBV9|once|TRBD2
CASSPGTSGYEQYF
TGTGCCAGCAGCCCCGGGACTAGCGGCTACGAGCAGTACTTC
>14|TRBJ1-2|TRBV6-4|-|-
CASSPTALTYGYTF
TGTGCCAGCAGTCCGACAGCCCTCACTTATGGCTACACCTTC
>15|TRBJ2-2|TRBV9|-|-
CASSVDPMNTGELFF
TGTGCCAGCAGCGTAGATCCAATGAACACCGGGGAGCTGTTTTTT
>16|TRBJ2-6|TRBV27|-|-
CASSQVGYSGANVLTF
TGTGCCAGCAGCCAAGTCGGGTACTCTGGGGCCAACGTCCTGACTTTC
>14|TRBJ2-3|TRBV6-5|-|-
CASNSRWGTDTQYF
TGTGCCAGCAATTCGCGATGGGGCACAGATACGCAGTATTTT
>13|TRBJ2-1|TRBV27|-|-
CASSGQVYNEQFF
TGTGCCAGCAGTGGGCAGGTTTACAATGAGCAGTTCTTC
>15|TRBJ2-4|TRBV4-1|-|-
CASSQSWTIGNIQYF
TGCGCCAGCAGCCAATCATGGACTATCGGGAACATTCAGTACTTC
>13|TRBJ2-2|TRBV5-1|-|-
CASSLQDTGELFF
TGCGCCAGCAGCTTGCAGGACACCGGGGAGCTGTTTTTT
>14|TRBJ1-2|TRBV28|-|-
CASSGGRGRFGYTF
TGTGCCAGCAGTGGGGGCAGAGGACGTTTCGGCTACACCTTC
>15|TRBJ2-2|TRBV4-1|once|-
CASSQVGWDTGELFF
TGCGCCAGCAGCCAAGTCGGTTGGGACACCGGGGAGCTGTTTTTT
>17|TRBJ1-3|TRBV6-1|-|-
CASSDGRLLNSGNTIYF
TGTGCCAGCAGTGATGGGAGGTTACTGAACTCTGGAAACACCATATATTTT
>16|TRBJ2-2|TRBV6-5|-|-
CASSYSRRRTSGELFF
TGTGCCAGCAGTTACTCGAGACGCCGAACTTCTGGGGAGCTGTTTTTT
>15|TRBJ2-5|TRBV28|-|TRBD1
CASSFPTDRVETQYF
TGTGCCAGCAGTTTCCCCACGGACAGGGTGGAGACCCAGTACTTC
>18|TRBJ2-1|TRBV29-1|-|TRBD1
CSVEPDPTGGARKNEQFF
TGCAGCGTTGAGCCTGACCCTACAGGGGGCGCGAGGAAGAATGAGCAGTTCTTC
>14|TRBJ2-7|TRBV19|-|TRBD1
CASTPGTGNYEQYF
TGTGCCAGTACCCCCGGGACAGGAAATTACGAGCAGTACTTC
>14|TRBJ2-7|TRBV28|-|TRBD1
CASSPWTGGYEQYF
TGTGCCAGCAGTCCCTGGACAGGGGGCTACGAGCAGTACTTC
>13|TRBJ2-7|TRBV4-1|few|-
CASSQHSSYEQYF
TGCGCCAGCAGCCAACATAGTTCCTACGAGCAGTACTTC
>13|TRBJ1-3|TRBV2|few|-
CASRDRRGNTIYF
TGTGCCAGCAGAGATCGACGGGGAAACACCATATATTTT